A single TCR beta chain is shown here with its context. These data belong to a study of blood T cell repertoires in COVID-19. For the study at large: Acute and convalescent COVID-19 samples came from the United States, Italy and Spain. Sample material is recorded as cDNA or gDNA derived from T cells, B-cell-depleted T cells, or PBMCs.

The CDR3 has 14 amino acids. V gave up 3 bases and J gave up 4 bases, with 12 bases separating them. Germline CDR1 and CDR2: MDHEN and SYDVKM. The protocol was immunoSEQ multiplex PCR, while the TCRdb copy is restricted to in-frame clones and leaves out a portion. Found here are 95,000 to 150,000 clones, roughly 84% of them singletons; the top ten hold over 3%. Living in 24 US areas, the participants were between about 18 and 95 years of age. The TCR was taken from a woman aged 25 to 39 who had recovered from COVID-19. This rearrangement joins TRBV28 to TRBJ1-2, with D possibly TRBD1 on 5 matching bases. Material for sequencing was PBMCs or T cells enriched from blood (not recorded which). In DNA, the CDR3 is TGTGCCAGCAGTTTGGAAGGGGTAGGCTATGGCTACACCTTC. Protein: CASSLEGVGYGYTF.